This TCR beta chain was obtained from a study of CD8+ T cells in alopecia areata. The wider study: Tofacitinib therapy lasting 6 to 18 months was followed by 6 months off drug.

This clone occurred once. The antigen is undetermined. CDR1 is MNHNY, CDR2 SVGAGI, per germline (reference sequence). V dropped 6 bases and J dropped 3 bases, with 4 bases sitting between them. CDR3 length: 11 amino acids. Treatment defined: oral pan-JAK inhibitor, 5-10 mg twice daily. Specimens obtained from alopecia areata patients comprised lesional scalp punch biopsies and peripheral blood. Findings and limits, study-wide: Scalp clonality and expanded CD8+ clones among the top 100 fell significantly with tofacitinib.

RNA extraction was followed by reverse transcription into cDNA, which acted as the sequencing template. Profiled with immunoSEQ multiplex PCR; TCRdb holds only in-frame clones, not every one. This sample has about 150,000 clones; roughly two thirds occur once, and the top ten carry around 0.91%. This clonotype originated in a human donor with alopecia areata. The source material was CD4+ T cells sorted from blood, sampled at week 4, from a patient treated with tofacitinib. The chain recombines TRBV6-6 with TRBJ2-3, with unresolved D. For the CDR3, the DNA is TGTGCCAGCAGCCCAACAGATACGCAGTATTTT. It encodes CASSPTDTQYF.